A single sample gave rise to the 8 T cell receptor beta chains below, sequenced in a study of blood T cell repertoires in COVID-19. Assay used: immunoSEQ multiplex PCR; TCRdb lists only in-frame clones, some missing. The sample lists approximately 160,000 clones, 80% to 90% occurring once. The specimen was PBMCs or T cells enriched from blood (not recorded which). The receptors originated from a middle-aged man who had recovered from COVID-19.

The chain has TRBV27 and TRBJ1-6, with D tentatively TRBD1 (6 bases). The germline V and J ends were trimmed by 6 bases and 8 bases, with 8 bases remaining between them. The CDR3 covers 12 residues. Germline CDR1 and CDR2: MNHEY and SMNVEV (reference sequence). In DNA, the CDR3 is TGTGCCAGCAGCTACAGGGATTCACCCCTCCACTTT. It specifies CASSYRDSPLHF.

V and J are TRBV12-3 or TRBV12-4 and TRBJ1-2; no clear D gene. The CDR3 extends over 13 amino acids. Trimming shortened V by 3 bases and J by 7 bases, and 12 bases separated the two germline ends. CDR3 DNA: TGTGCCAGCAGTTTTAGGAGGGCTGGTGGCTACACCTTC. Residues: CASSFRRAGGYTF.

CDR3 in amino acids: CASSGSQGFETQYF. In nucleotides, the CDR3 is TGTGCCAGCAGTGGTTCACAGGGTTTCGAGACCCAGTACTTC. This chain links TRBV2 with TRBJ2-5, with a weak D call TRBD1 (6 bases). This CDR3 has 14 residues. V lost 4 bases and J lost 5, with 14 bases in between. Germline CDR1 SNHLY, CDR2 FYNNEI.

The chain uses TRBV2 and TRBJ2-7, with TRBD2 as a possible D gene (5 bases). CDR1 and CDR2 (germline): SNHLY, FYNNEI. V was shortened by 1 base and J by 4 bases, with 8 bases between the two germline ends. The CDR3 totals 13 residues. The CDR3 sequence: CASSEEAAYEQYF. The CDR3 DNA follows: TGTGCCAGCAGTGAAGAAGCGGCGTACGAGCAGTACTTC.

CDR3 region: CATSVDRVNTEAFF. In DNA, the CDR3 is TGTGCCACCAGCGTCGACAGGGTAAACACTGAAGCTTTCTTT. The chain joins TRBV15 to TRBJ1-1; 7 nucleotides line up with TRBD1. The V segment lost 5 bases and the J segment 2 bases; nucleotides outside the gene matches: 5. This CDR3 region has 14 residues. Germline V lookup: CDR1 LNHNV, CDR2 YYDKDF (reference sequence).

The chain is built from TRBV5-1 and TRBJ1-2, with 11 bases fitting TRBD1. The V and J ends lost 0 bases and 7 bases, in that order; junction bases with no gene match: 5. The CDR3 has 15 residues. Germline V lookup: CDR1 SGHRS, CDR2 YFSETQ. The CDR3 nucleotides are TGCGCCAGCAGCTTGGCAGGACAGGGGGCTGTTGGCTACACCTTC. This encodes CASSLAGQGAVGYTF.

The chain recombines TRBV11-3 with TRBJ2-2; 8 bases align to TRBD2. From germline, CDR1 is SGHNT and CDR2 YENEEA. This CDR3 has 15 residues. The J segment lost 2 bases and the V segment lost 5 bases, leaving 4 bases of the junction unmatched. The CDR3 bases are TGTGCCAGCAGCGGTAGCGGGGCCAACACCGGGGAGCTGTTTTTT. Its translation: CASSGSGANTGELFF.

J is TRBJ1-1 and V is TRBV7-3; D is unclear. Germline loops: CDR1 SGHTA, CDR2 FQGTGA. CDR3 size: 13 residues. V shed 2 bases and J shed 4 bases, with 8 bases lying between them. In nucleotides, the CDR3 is TGTGCCAGCAGCTTAGCCAGAGGCACTGAAGCTTTCTTT. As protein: CASSLARGTEAFF.